A single sample gave rise to the 2 T cell receptor beta chains below, sequenced in a study of cytomegalovirus exposure and HLA in healthy donors. 60 Vbeta and 13 Jbeta primers were used in PCR. Assay used: immunoSEQ multiplex PCR; TCRdb lists only in-frame clones, some missing. The sample holds about 200,000 clones, around 88% seen once. Input material: PBMCs. The receptors derive from a man aged 35 to 55 in good health and CMV-seropositive.

The gene calls are TRBV30 and TRBJ1-2; D may be TRBD1 (6 bases). Germline V lookup: CDR1 GTSNPN, CDR2 SVGIG (reference sequence). Deletions cut 2 bases from V and 7 bases from J, with 17 bases between. This CDR3 spans 14 amino acids. CDR3 amino acids: CAWSLNSGVAGYTF. CDR3 nucleotide sequence: TGTGCCTGGAGTCTAAACTCAGGGGTGGCTGGCTACACCTTC.

The chain couples TRBV14 to TRBJ1-1, with 7 bases identical to TRBD1. Trimming at V came to 2 bases and at J to 4 bases, leaving 4 bases not matched to a gene. CDR3 length: 14 amino acids. CDR1 SGHDN and CDR2 FVKESK come from the germline V gene. Here the CDR3 DNA reads TGTGCCAGCAGCCAAATGACAGGGATCACTGAAGCTTTCTTT. As protein: CASSQMTGITEAFF.